Sequencing of this T cell receptor beta chain was carried out in a study of T cells after yellow fever vaccination. As for the study in general: SMART-Seq v4 Ultra Low Input handled preparation of low-cell-number fractions.

This clonotype was seen repeatedly, ten times or more. CDR1 and CDR2 (germline): SEHNR, FQNEAQ (reference sequence). The CDR3 has 13 residues. Trimming shortened V by 6 bases and J by 5 bases, and 13 bases separated the two germline ends. Making TCR cDNA involved 5'RACE template switching, which added UMIs and a universal primer site. One entry per CDR3 protein results from TCRdb running MiXCR on the 5' RACE reads. The sample has roughly 330,000 distinct CDR3 sequences, 6.8% seen once; the top ten hold 15% to 20%. Material: PBMCs, obtained more than 40 days after the first yellow fever vaccination. The chain employs TRBV7-9 and TRBJ2-5; tentatively, D is TRBD2 (5 bases). This receptor was taken from a man between 18 and 29 years old who received the YFV17D yellow fever vaccine. CDR3 sequence reads: CASRSLGGETQYF. In DNA, the CDR3 is TGTGCCAGCAGGTCACTAGGTGGGGAGACCCAGTACTTC.